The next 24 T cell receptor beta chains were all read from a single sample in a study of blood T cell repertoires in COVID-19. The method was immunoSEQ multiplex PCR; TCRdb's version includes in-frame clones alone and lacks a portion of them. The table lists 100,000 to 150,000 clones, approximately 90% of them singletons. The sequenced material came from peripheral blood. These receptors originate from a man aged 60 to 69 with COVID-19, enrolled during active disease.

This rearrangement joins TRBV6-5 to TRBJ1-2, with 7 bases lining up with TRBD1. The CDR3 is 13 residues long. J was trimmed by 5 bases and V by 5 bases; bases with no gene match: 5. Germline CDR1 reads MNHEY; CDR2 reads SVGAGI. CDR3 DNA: TGTGCCAGCAGTAAGACAGGGTCGTATGGCTACACCTTC. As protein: CASSKTGSYGYTF.

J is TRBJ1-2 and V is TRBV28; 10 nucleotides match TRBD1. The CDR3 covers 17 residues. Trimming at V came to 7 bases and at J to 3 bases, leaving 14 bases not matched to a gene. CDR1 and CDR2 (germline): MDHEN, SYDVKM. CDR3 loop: CASTLTGQGETHYGYTF. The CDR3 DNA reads TGTGCCAGCACCCTAACCGGACAGGGGGAGACCCACTATGGCTACACCTTC.

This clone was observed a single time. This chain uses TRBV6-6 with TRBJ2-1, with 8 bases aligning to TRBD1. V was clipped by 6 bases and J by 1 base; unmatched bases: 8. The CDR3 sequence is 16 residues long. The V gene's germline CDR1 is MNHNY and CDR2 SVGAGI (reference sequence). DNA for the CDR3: TGTGCCAGCAGCAGTACAGGGGGAACATCCTACAATGAGCAGTTCTTC. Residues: CASSSTGGTSYNEQFF.

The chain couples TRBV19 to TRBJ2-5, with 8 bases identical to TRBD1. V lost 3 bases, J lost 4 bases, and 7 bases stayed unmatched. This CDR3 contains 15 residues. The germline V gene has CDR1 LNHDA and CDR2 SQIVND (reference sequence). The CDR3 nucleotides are TGTGCCAGTAGTATGGGGACAGGCTCGCGAGAGACCCAGTACTTC. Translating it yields CASSMGTGSRETQYF.

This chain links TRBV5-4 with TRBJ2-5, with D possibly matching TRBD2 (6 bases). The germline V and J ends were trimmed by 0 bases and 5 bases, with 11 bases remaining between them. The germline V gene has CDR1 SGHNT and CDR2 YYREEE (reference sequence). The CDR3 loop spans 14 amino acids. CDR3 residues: CASSLDQLAETQYF. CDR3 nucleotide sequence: TGTGCCAGCAGCTTGGACCAGCTAGCGGAGACCCAGTACTTC.

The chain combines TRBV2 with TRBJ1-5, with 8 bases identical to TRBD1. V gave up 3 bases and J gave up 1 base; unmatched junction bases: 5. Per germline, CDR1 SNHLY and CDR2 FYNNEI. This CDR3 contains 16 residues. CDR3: CASSDQGAVSNQPQHF. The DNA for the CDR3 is TGTGCCAGCAGTGACCAGGGGGCGGTAAGCAATCAGCCCCAGCATTTT.

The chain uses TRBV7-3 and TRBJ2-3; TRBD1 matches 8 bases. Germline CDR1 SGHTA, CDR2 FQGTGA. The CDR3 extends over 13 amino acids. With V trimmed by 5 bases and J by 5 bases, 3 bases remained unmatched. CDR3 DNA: TGTGCCAGCAGCCTAGGGACAGGAGATACGCAGTATTTT. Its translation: CASSLGTGDTQYF.

CDR3 region: CASSIGTGNKAFF. CDR3 DNA sequence: TGTGCCAGTAGTATTGGGACAGGGAATAAAGCTTTCTTT. The chain combines TRBV19 with TRBJ1-1; 9 nucleotides line up with TRBD1. Germline lookup yields CDR1 LNHDA and CDR2 SQIVND (reference sequence). Trimming cost V 3 bases and J 9 bases; bases outside gene matches: 5. The length of the CDR3 is 13 residues.

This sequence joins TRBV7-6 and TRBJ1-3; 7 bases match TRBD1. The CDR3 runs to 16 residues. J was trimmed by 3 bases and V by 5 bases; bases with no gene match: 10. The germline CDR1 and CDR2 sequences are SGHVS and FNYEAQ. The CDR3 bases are TGTGCCAGCAGCCGAGGGGGCGGGGACCGTGGAAACACCATATATTTT. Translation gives CASSRGGGDRGNTIYF.

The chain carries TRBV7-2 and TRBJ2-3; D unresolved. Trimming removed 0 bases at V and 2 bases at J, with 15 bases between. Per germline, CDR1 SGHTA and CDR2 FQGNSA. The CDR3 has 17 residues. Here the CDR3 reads CASSLAVPLAITDTQYF. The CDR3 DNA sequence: TGTGCCAGCAGCTTAGCCGTACCCTTAGCCATCACAGATACGCAGTATTTT.

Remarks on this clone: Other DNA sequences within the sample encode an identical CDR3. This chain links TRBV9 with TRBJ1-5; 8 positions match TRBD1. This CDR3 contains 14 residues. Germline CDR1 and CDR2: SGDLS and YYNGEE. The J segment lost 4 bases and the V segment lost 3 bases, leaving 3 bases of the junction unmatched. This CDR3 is CASSADRGNQPQHF. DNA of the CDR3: TGTGCCAGCAGCGCCGACAGGGGAAATCAGCCCCAGCATTTT.

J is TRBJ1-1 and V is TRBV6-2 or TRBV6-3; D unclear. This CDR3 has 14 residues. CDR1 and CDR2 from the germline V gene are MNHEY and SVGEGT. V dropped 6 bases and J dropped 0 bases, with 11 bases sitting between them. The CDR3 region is CASSRRRMNTEAFF. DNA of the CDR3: TGTGCCAGCAGCCGGCGGCGGATGAACACTGAAGCTTTCTTT.

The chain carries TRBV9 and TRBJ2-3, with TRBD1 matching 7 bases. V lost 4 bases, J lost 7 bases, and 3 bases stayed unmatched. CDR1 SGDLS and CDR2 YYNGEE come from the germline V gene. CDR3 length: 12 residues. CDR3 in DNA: TGTGCCAGCAGCTACAGGGGACATACGCAGTATTTT. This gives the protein CASSYRGHTQYF.

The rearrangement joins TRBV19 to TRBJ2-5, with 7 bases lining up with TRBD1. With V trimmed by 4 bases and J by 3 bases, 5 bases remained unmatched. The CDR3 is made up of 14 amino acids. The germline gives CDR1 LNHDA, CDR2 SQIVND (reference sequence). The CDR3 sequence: CASSTRDREETQYF. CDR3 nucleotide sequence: TGTGCCAGTAGTACCCGGGACAGAGAAGAGACCCAGTACTTC.

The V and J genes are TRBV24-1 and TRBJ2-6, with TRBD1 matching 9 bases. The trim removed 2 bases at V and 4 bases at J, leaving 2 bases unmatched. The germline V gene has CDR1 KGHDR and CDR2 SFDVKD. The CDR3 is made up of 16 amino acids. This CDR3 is CATSDYRGPGANVLTF. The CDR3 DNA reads TGTGCCACCAGTGATTACAGGGGGCCGGGGGCCAACGTCCTGACTTTC.

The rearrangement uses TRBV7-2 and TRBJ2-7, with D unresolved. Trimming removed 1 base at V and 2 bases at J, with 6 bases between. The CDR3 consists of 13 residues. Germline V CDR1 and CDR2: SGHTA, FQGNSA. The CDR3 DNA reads TGTGCCAGCAGCTTAGGAGCAACCTACGAGCAGTACTTC. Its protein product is CASSLGATYEQYF. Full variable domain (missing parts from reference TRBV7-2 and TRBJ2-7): GAGVSQSPSNKVTEKGKDVELRCDPISGHTALYWYRQSLGQGLEFLIYFQGNSAPDKSGLPSDRFSAERTGGSVSTLTIQRTQQEDSAVYLCASSLGATYEQYFGPGTRLTVT.

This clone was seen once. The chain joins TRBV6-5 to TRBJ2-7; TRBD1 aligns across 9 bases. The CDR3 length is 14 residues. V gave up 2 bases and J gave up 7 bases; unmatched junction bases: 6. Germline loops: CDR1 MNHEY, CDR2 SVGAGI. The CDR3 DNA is TGTGCCAGCAGTTACGGGGACAGGGCGGGGGAGCAGTACTTC. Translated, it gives CASSYGDRAGEQYF.

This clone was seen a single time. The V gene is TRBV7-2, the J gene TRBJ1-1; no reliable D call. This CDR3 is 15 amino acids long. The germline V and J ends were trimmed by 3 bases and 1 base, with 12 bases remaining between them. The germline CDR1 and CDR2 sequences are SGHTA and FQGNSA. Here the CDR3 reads CASSFAQIRNTEAFF. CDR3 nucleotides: TGTGCCAGCAGCTTCGCGCAAATTCGGAACACTGAAGCTTTCTTT.

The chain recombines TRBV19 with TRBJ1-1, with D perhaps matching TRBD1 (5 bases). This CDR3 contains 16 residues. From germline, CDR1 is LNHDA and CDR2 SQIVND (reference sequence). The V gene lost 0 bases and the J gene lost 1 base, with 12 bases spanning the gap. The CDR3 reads CASSIEQARKNTEAFF. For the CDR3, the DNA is TGTGCCAGTAGTATAGAACAGGCCCGGAAGAACACTGAAGCTTTCTTT.

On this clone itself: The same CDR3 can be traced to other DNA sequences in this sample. The CDR3 is CASSLQENTEAFF. CDR3 DNA sequence: TGTGCCAGCAGCCTACAGGAGAACACTGAAGCTTTCTTT. The V gene is TRBV7-3, the J gene TRBJ1-1, with D maybe TRBD1 (5 bases). This CDR3 comprises 13 residues. Germline V gene sequence: CDR1 SGHTA, CDR2 FQGTGA. Deletions cut 5 bases from V and 1 base from J, with 8 bases between.

DNA of the CDR3: TGTGCCAGCAGCGGAGGGGACAGAACTAATGAAAAACTGTTTTTT. Residues: CASSGGDRTNEKLFF. The chain uses TRBV7-2 and TRBJ1-4, with 7 bases identical to TRBD1. The junction had 4 bases not matched to a gene; V was cut back by 5 bases and J by 1 base. The CDR3 consists of 15 residues. Germline V lookup: CDR1 SGHTA, CDR2 FQGNSA. Complete variable domain (other parts from reference TRBV7-2 and TRBJ1-4): GAGVSQSPSNKVTEKGKDVELRCDPISGHTALYWYRQSLGQGLEFLIYFQGNSAPDKSGLPSDRFSAERTGGSVSTLTIQRTQQEDSAVYLCASSGGDRTNEKLFFGSGTQLSVL.

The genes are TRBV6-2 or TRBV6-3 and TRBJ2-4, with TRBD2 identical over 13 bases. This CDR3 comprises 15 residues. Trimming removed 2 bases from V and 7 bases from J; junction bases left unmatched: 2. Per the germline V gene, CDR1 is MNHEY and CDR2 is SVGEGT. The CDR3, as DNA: TGTGCCAGCAGTTACCCGGGACTAGCGGGGAACATTCAGTACTTC. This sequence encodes CASSYPGLAGNIQYF.

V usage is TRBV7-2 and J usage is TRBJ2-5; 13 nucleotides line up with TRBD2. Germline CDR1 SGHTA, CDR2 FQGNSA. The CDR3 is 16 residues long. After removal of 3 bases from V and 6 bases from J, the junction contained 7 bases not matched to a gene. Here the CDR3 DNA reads TGTGCCAGCAGCTTCTTGGGACTAGCGGGGAGACAGACCCAGTACTTC. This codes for CASSFLGLAGRQTQYF.

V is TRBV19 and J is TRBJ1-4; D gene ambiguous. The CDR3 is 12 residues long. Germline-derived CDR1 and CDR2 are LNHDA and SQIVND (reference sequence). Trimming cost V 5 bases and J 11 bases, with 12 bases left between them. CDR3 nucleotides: TGTGCCAGTAGTCCCTACGCCATGAAACTGTTTTTT. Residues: CASSPYAMKLFF.